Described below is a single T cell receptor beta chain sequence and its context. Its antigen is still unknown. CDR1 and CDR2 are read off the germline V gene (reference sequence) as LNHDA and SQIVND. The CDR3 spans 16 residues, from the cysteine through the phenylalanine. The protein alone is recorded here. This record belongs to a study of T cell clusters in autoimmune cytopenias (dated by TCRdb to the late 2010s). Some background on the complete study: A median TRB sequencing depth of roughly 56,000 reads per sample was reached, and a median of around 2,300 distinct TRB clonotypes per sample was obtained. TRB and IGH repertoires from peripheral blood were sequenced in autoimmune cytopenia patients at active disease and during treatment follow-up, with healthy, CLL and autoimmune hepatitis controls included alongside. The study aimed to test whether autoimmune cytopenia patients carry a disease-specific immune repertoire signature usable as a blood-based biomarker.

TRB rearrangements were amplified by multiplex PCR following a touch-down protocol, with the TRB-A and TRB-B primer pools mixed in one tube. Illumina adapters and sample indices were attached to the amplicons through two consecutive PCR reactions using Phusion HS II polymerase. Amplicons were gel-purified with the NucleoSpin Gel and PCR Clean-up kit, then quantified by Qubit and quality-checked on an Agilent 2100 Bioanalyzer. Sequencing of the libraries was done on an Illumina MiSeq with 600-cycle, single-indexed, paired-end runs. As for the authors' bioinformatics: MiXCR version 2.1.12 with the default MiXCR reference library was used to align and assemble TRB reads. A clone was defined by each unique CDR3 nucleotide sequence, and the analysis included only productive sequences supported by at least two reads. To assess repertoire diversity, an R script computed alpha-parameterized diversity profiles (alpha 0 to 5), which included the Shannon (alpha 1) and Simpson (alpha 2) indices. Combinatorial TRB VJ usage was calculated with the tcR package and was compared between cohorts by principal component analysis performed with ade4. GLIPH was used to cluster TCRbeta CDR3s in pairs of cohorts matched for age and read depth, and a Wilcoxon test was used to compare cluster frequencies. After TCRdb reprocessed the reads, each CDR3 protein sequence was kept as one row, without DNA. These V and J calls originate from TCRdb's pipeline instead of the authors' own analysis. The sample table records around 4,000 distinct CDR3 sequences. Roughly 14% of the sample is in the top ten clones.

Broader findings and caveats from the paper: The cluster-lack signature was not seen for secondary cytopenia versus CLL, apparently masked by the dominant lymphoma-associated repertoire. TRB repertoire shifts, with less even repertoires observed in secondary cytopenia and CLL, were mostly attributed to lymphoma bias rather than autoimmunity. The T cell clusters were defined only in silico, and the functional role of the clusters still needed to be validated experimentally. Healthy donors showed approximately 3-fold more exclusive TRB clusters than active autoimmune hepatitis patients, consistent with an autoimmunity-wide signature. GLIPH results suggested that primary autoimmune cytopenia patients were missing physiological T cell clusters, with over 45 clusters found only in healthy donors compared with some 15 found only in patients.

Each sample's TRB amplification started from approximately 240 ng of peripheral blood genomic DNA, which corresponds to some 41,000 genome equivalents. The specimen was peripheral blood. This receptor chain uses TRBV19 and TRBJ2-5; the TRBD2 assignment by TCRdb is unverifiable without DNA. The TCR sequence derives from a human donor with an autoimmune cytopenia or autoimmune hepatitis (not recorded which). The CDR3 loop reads CASSVAGLAGLETQYF.